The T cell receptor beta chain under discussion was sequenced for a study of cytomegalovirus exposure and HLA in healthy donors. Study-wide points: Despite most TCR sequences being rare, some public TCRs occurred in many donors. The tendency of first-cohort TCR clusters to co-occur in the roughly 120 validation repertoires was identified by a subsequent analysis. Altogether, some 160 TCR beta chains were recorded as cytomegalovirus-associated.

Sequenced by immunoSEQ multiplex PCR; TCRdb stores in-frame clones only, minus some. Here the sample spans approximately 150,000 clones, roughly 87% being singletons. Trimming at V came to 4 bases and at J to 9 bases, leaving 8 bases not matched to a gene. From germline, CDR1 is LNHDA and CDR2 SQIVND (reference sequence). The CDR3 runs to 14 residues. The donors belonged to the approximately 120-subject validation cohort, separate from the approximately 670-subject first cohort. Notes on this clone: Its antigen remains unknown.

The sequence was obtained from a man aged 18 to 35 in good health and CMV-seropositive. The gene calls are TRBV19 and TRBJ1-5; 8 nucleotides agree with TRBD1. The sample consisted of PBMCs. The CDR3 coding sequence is TGTGCCAGTAGTAACGACAGGGGTAAGATGCCCCAGCATTTT. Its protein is CASSNDRGKMPQHF.